This TCR beta chain was sequenced during a study of blood T cells in healthy people across ages. Study-level findings and limits: Samples with more naive T cells showed higher observed beta diversity. Unsorted PBMC input precluded a conclusive naive versus antigen-experienced comparison.

Germline-derived CDR1 and CDR2 are MNHNS and SASEGT. V was cut by 2 bases and J by 4 bases, with 11 bases left in between. This CDR3 comprises 14 residues. A J-beta primer mix and a sample-barcoded 5' primer were used in a second PCR of about 7 to 11 cycles. TCRdb itself ran the 5' RACE reads through MiXCR, one entry per CDR3 protein. The sample consists of about 1.4 million distinct CDR3 sequences, 59% of them appearing once. On this clonotype: The antigen remains undetermined.

The genes are TRBV6-1 and TRBJ1-2; unclear D gene. Sequenced material: blood. The sequence was collected from a man aged 18-30 years in good health. In DNA, the CDR3 is TGTGCCAGCAGTGAATACGTGGGCACCTATGGCTACACCTTC. It specifies CASSEYVGTYGYTF.